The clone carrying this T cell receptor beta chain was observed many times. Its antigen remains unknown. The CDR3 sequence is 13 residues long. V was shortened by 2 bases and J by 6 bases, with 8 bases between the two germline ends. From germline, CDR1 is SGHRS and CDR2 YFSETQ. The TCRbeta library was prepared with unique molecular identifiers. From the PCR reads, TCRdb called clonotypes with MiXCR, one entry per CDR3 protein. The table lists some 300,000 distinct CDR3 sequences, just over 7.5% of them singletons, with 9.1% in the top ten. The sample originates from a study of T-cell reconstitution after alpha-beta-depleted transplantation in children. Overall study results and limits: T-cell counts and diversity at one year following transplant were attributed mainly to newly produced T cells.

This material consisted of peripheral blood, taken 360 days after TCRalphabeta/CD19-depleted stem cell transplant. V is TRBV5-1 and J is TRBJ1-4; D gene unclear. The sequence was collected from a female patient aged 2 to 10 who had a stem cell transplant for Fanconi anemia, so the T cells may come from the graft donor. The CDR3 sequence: CASSFNGDEKLFF. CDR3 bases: TGCGCCAGCAGCTTCAACGGAGATGAAAAACTGTTTTTT.